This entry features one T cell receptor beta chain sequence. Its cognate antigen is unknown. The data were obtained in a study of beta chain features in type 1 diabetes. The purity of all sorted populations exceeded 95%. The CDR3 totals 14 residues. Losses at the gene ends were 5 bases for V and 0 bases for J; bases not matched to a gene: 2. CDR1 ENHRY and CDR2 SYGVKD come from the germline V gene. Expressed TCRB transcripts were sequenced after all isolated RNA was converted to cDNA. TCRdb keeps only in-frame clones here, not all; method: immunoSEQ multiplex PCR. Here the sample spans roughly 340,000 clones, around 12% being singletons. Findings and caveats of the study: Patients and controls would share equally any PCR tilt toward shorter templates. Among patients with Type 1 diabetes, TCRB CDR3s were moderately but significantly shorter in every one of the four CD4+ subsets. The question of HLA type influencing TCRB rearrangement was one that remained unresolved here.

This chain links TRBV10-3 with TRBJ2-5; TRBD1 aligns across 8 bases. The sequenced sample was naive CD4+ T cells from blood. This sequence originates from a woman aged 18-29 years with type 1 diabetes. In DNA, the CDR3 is TGTGCCATCAGTCCGACAGGGGACCAAGAGACCCAGTACTTC. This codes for CAISPTGDQETQYF.